A selection of T cell receptor beta chains follows, all from one sample in a study of cytomegalovirus exposure and HLA in healthy donors. TCRdb's copy holds only in-frame clones and misses some; the assay was immunoSEQ multiplex PCR. Of about 170,000 clones listed, over 75% are singletons. Sequenced: PBMCs. These receptors were collected from a male donor in good health and CMV-seronegative. The CDR3 runs from the conserved cysteine through the conserved F or W.

J gene	V gene	CDR3 protein
TRBJ2-7	TRBV14	CASSQHYEQYF
TRBJ1-2	TRBV7-2	CATLGGVEGYTF
TRBJ2-1	TRBV11-2	CASSLDWTSGGTYNEQFF
TRBJ2-5	TRBV7-9	CASSSRGTSQETQYF
TRBJ2-1	TRBV5-1	CASSLVNRVHNEQFF
TRBJ2-7	TRBV5-4	CASSTSRGSYEQYF
TRBJ1-2	TRBV6-5	CASSYEGQGGYGYTF
TRBJ2-1	TRBV4-3	CASSQDSGANEQFF
TRBJ1-1	TRBV4-1	CASSQVSGYTEAFF
TRBJ2-2	TRBV28	CASSLRGWGTSGGRNTGELFF
-	TRBV7-2	CASSPLSNSYEQYF
TRBJ1-4	TRBV5-1	CASRTGTGGYEKLFF
TRBJ1-5	TRBV6-1	CASSEQLDYNQPQHF
TRBJ1-5	TRBV6-1	CASSEGHPYSNQPQHF
TRBJ2-3	TRBV4-1	CASSQGTSGGILATDTQYF
-	TRBV9	CASSLRDRGAYEQYF
TRBJ2-7	TRBV11-2	CASSLTQGDTYEQYF
TRBJ2-5	TRBV14	CASSQVRRGSEETQYF
TRBJ2-1	TRBV5-6	CASSLTGPGNNEQFF
TRBJ2-2	TRBV10-1	CASSDKGTGVTGELFF
TRBJ2-7	TRBV18	CASSPSQAAPYEQYF
TRBJ2-7	TRBV5-1	CASSLVGPRGEQYF
TRBJ2-7	TRBV11-2	CASSPHPGQGYEQYF
TRBJ2-5	TRBV18	CASSPSTGFQETQYF
TRBJ1-2	TRBV19	CASSIGGGWSGYTF
TRBJ1-2	TRBV21-1	CASRDRRAGNGYTF
TRBJ2-5	TRBV6-1	CASSILGGVWETQYF
TRBJ1-2	TRBV30	CAWSDRGRTGGYTF
TRBJ2-4	TRBV11-2	CASSLEAKNIQYF
TRBJ1-2	TRBV29-1	CSVSDRVSNYGYTF
TRBJ1-6	TRBV6-6	CASSIRDSNSPLHF
TRBJ2-3	TRBV11-3	CASSLGEGTDTQYF
TRBJ2-1	TRBV10-2	CATRLAGAYNEQFF
TRBJ2-7	TRBV5-1	CASSLELSLAWEQYF
TRBJ1-4	TRBV5-4	CASSLDGTVNEKLFF
TRBJ2-3	TRBV18	CASSRVFDQRGGTDTQYF
TRBJ2-3	TRBV9	CASNTGFADTQYF
TRBJ1-2	TRBV7-2	CASSPTGSVYGYTF
TRBJ2-2	TRBV21-1	CASSKGQGTAYTGELFF
TRBJ2-4	TRBV5-4	CASTDTHKNIQYF
TRBJ2-5	TRBV9	CASSVSGGRSETQYF
TRBJ2-4	TRBV5-5	CASSPSGTSGTLAKNIQYF
TRBJ2-7	TRBV18	CASSGTGYEQYF
TRBJ2-3	TRBV6-5	CATRGGSGDTQYF
TRBJ2-1	TRBV5-4	CASSLRQLGAGDEQFF
TRBJ1-6	TRBV18	CASSQQTGQGVYSPLHF
TRBJ2-5	TRBV9	CASSNSGLAGGRETQYF
TRBJ2-3	TRBV5-1	CASSFLRGQGAEDTQYF
TRBJ1-4	TRBV18	CASSDRTQTNEKLFF
TRBJ2-5	TRBV5-1	CASSITGGSGETQYF
TRBJ2-5	TRBV4-1	CASSQDPPGSGETQYF
TRBJ1-2	TRBV7-9	CASSPKGAGEYYGYTF
TRBJ1-1	TRBV6-5	CASSYIRGQAFF
-	TRBV13	CASSLEDSGYEQYF
TRBJ2-1	TRBV11-2	CASSLTAGPGNNEQFF
TRBJ2-7	TRBV11-2	CASRLGLGEQYF
TRBJ1-4	TRBV2	CASSRTPRDSGEKLFF